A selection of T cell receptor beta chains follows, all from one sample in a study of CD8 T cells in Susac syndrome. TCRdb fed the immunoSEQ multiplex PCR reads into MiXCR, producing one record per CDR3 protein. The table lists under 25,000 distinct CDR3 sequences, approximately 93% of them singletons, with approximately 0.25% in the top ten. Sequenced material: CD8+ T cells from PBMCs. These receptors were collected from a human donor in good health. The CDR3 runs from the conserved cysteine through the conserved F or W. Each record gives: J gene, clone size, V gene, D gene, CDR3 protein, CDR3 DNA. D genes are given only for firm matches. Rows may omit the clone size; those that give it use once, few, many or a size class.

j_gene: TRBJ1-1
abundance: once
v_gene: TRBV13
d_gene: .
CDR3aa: CASSNPRRDVNTEAFF
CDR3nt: TGTGCCAGCAGCAACCCCCGGAGGGACGTTAACACTGAAGCTTTCTTT

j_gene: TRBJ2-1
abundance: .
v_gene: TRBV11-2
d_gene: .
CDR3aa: CASSFPEPFYNEQFF
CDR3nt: TGTGCCAGCAGCTTTCCCGAGCCTTTCTACAATGAGCAGTTCTTC

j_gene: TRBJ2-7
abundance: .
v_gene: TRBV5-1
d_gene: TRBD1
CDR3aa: CASSLADRGGRYEQYF
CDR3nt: TGCGCCAGCAGCTTGGCCGACAGGGGAGGTCGCTACGAGCAGTACTTC

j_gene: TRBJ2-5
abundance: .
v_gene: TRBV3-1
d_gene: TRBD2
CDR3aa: CASSYPSSGLAAYQETQYF
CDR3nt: TGTGCCAGCAGCTATCCCTCCAGCGGCCTAGCGGCTTATCAAGAGACCCAGTACTTC

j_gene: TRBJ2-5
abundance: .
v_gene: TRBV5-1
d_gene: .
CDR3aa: CASSPSRSQETQYF
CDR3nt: TGCGCCAGCAGCCCCAGCAGGTCCCAAGAGACCCAGTACTTC

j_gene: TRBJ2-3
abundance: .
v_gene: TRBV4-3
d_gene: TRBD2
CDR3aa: CASSQDPSGGHSTDTQYF
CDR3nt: TGCGCCAGCAGCCAAGATCCTAGCGGGGGGCATAGCACAGATACGCAGTATTTT

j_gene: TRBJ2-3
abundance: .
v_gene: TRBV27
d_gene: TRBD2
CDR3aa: CASSLPTHGRDTQYF
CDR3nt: TGTGCCAGCAGTTTACCCACCCACGGGAGGGATACGCAGTATTTT

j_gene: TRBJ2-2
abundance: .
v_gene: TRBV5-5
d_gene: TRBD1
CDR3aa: CASSVTGTGMTGELFF
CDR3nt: TGTGCCAGCAGCGTCACCGGGACAGGGATGACCGGGGAGCTGTTTTTT

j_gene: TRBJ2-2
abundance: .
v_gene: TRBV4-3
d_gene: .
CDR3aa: CASSQDGMIGELFF
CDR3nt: TGCGCCAGCAGCCAAGATGGGATGATCGGGGAGCTGTTTTTT

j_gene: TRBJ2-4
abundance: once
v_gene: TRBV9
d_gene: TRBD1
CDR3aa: CASSVGTGGKNIQYF
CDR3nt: TGTGCCAGCAGCGTAGGAACAGGGGGCAAAAACATTCAGTACTTC

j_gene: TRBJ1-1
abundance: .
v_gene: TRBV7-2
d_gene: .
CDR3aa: CASSYPGYNTEAFF
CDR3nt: TGTGCCAGCAGCTATCCGGGTTACAACACTGAAGCTTTCTTT

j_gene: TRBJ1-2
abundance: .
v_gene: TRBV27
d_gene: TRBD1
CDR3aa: CASSKEGQSYGYTF
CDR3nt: TGTGCCAGCAGTAAAGAGGGACAGTCCTATGGCTACACCTTC